A single TCR beta chain is shown here with its context. This entry comes from a study of beta chain features in type 1 diabetes. The CDR3 consists of 14 residues. The V gene lost 4 bases and the J gene lost 4 bases, with 13 bases spanning the gap. CDR1 is MNHEY, CDR2 SVGAGI, per germline. The investigators reverse transcribed all of the isolated RNA, so they sequenced expressed TCRB transcripts. TCRdb keeps only in-frame clones here, not all; method: immunoSEQ multiplex PCR. Of 200,000 to 250,000 clones in the sample, 11% to 15% were seen once. The TCR sequence derives from a woman between 40 and 55 years old in good health. The chain combines TRBV6-5 with TRBJ1-1; a weak D match, TRBD1 (5 bases). The sequencing input was naive CD4+ T cells from blood. CDR3: CASSSAPGVTEAFF. The CDR3, as DNA: TGTGCCAGCAGTTCGGCCCCGGGGGTCACTGAAGCTTTCTTT.